Listed below are T cell receptor beta chains from one sample, sequenced in a study of human T cells and chemical hapten exposure. TCRdb reprocessed the RACE reads with MiXCR, giving one entry per CDR3 protein. The sample shows roughly 380,000 distinct CDR3 sequences, approximately 5.1% of them seen only once. Here the sequenced sample was whole blood, taken in connection with sensitization to the hapten diphenylcyclopropenone (DPC). The receptors originated from a woman between 45 and 60 years old with alopecia areata. Some clones in this sample may be carry-over from other donors' samples. Both conserved end residues are part of each CDR3. The D gene is left open where the match is weak. Size tells how often a clone was seen (once, few, many) or the class of an expanded clone, and some rows leave it out.

>few|TRBD1|TRBV6-5|TRBJ2-5
TGTGCCAGCAGTTACTCGACAGGGGGCCAAGAGACCCAGTACTTC
CASSYSTGGQETQYF
>many|TRBD2|TRBV9|TRBJ2-5
TGTGCCAGCAGCTCACGGACTAGTCGGAGTATGGAGACCCAGTACTTC
CASSSRTSRSMETQYF
>few|-|TRBV18|TRBJ1-5
TGTGCCAGCTCACCAGGGACCGACGTCAATCAGCCCCAGCATTTT
CASSPGTDVNQPQHF
>few|TRBD2|TRBV20-1|TRBJ2-3
TGCAGTGCTGAAGCGGGGGGAATAGATACGCAGTATTTT
CSAEAGGIDTQYF
>many|TRBD1|TRBV4-2|TRBJ2-3
TGTGCCAGCAGCCAAGACGGACAGGGGAGCACAGATACGCAGTATTTT
CASSQDGQGSTDTQYF
>many|TRBD2|TRBV5-1|TRBJ2-5
TGCGCCAGCAGCGTGCGACTAGCGGGGGGGCCGGGAGAGACCCAGTACTTC
CASSVRLAGGPGETQYF
>-|-|TRBV5-6|TRBJ1-3
TGTGCCAGCAGCTTGTCCCATTTT
CASSLSHF
>many|TRBD2|TRBV2|TRBJ2-3
TGTGCCAGCAGTGGACTAGCGCGGGATACGCAGTATTTT
CASSGLARDTQYF
>few|TRBD1|TRBV29-1|TRBJ1-3
TGCAGCGCCGGCAGGGGGCCTGGAAACACCATATATTTT
CSAGRGPGNTIYF
>-|-|TRBV5-1|TRBJ2-5
TGCGCCAGCAGGATGGCAGGCTCCAAGTGGGAGACCCAGTACTTC
CASRMAGSKWETQYF
>many|-|TRBV7-6|TRBJ1-6
TGTGCCAGCAGTTCACCCCCGGGGCCTAATTCACCCCTCCACTTT
CASSSPPGPNSPLHF
>many|-|TRBV27|TRBJ1-4
TGTGCCAGCAGTTTATCTTCCATTAATGAAAAACTGTTTTTT
CASSLSSINEKLFF
>-|TRBD2|TRBV2|TRBJ2-3
TGTGCCAGCAGAGGCGGGTCCGCGGGGGGAACCACAGATACGCAGTATTTT
CASRGGSAGGTTDTQYF
>-|TRBD1|TRBV6-6|TRBJ1-5
TGTGCCAGCAGTTCCGGACAGGGGGCATTAGGTCAGCCCCAGCATTTT
CASSSGQGALGQPQHF
>many|TRBD2|TRBV7-2|TRBJ2-5
TGTGCCAGCAGCTTAAGAACTAGCGGGGGCATGGGGACCCAGTACTTC
CASSLRTSGGMGTQYF
>few|TRBD2|TRBV29-1|TRBJ2-7
TGCAGCGTCTCCGGGAGGGGGTCCTACGAGCAGTACTTC
CSVSGRGSYEQYF
>many|-|TRBV9|TRBJ2-2
TGTGCCAGCAGCCCGCGACCCGGGACACCGTGGGGAGGGGAGCTGTTTTTT
CASSPRPGTPWGGELFF
>many|-|TRBV5-1|TRBJ2-5
TGCGCCAGCAGCTTGGGGGCAGGGGCCCAACAAGAGACCCAGTACTTC
CASSLGAGAQQETQYF